One and the same sample provided the 25 T cell receptor beta chains below, sequenced in a study of OX40 agonist ivuxolimab in advanced cancers. Here immunoSEQ multiplex PCR was the method, and the copy in TCRdb shows in-frame clones only, minus some. The sample yields tens of thousands of clones, approximately 82% seen once. The sample consisted of CD4+ or CD8+ T cells sorted from blood, taken in a trial of the OX40 agonist ivuxolimab. The receptor source for this set is an adult with an advanced solid tumor such as melanoma, head and neck, liver or kidney cancer.

The chain carries TRBV20-1 and TRBJ2-3; a weak D match, TRBD1 (5 bases). Per germline, CDR1 DFQATT and CDR2 SNEGSKA (reference sequence). There are 11 residues in the CDR3. Between the trimmed V and J ends, which lost 6 bases and 6 bases, there was a span of 10 bases. The CDR3 region has the DNA TGCAGTGCCCTCCACAGGGATACGCAGTATTTT. Residues: CSALHRDTQYF.

This clone was found once. The chain uses TRBV30 and TRBJ1-6; no definite D call. The ends were cut back, 2 bases at V and 7 bases at J, with 9 bases in the middle. CDR3 length equals 13 residues. Germline lookup yields CDR1 GTSNPN and CDR2 SVGIG (reference sequence). CDR3 nucleotides: TGTGCCTGGAGTATGGATGACAATTCACCCCTCCACTTT. Encoded protein: CAWSMDDNSPLHF.

This clone was detected only a few times. V is TRBV7-9 and J is TRBJ1-1, with D tentatively TRBD1 (5 bases). The V gene's germline CDR1 is SEHNR and CDR2 FQNEAQ (reference sequence). The CDR3 consists of 12 residues. Deletions cut 5 bases from V and 10 bases from J, with 14 bases between. Here the CDR3 DNA reads TGTGCCAGCAGCCTAGGGCAGGGAGGAGCTTTCTTT. This codes for CASSLGQGGAFF.

The chain combines TRBV9 with TRBJ2-2; TRBD2 might be the D (6 bases). V was shortened by 6 bases and J by 5 bases, with 17 bases between the two germline ends. The CDR3 sequence is 15 residues long. Germline V gene data show CDR1 as SGDLS and CDR2 as YYNGEE. This chain's CDR3 is CASTPGDGGTGELFF. CDR3 bases: TGTGCCAGCACCCCGGGGGACGGTGGGACCGGGGAGCTGTTTTTT.

The rearrangement links TRBV6-5 to TRBJ1-6; D may be TRBD1 (5 bases). This CDR3 is 14 amino acids long. The germline gives CDR1 MNHEY, CDR2 SVGAGI. V shed 6 bases and J shed 6 bases, with 12 bases lying between them. Here the CDR3 reads CASSRQRINSPLHF. The CDR3, as DNA: TGTGCCAGCAGCCGACAGAGAATTAATTCACCCCTCCACTTT.

This rearrangement joins TRBV29-1 to TRBJ2-7, with D maybe TRBD2 (6 bases). This CDR3 spans 13 amino acids. Trimming left V 7 bases short and J 2 bases short, with 15 bases between. Looked up from germline, CDR1 is SQVTM and CDR2 is ANQGSEA. This CDR3 reads CSGYSGVTYEQYF. As DNA, the CDR3 is TGCAGCGGGTACTCGGGAGTTACCTACGAGCAGTACTTC.

The chain couples TRBV11-2 to TRBJ2-3; 9 bases fit TRBD1. Germline V gives CDR1 SGHAT, CDR2 FQNNGV. V shed 6 bases and J 5 bases; nucleotides not matched to a gene: 9. The CDR3 extends over 15 amino acids. CDR3 coding DNA: TGTGCCAGCAGAAGGGGACAGGGCGTTGGAGATACGCAGTATTTT. It specifies CASRRGQGVGDTQYF.

In this sample, this clone turned up a few times. The DNA for the CDR3 is TGCGCCAGCGGCCCGGACAGGGGGCACGAGACCCAGTACTTC. Its translation is CASGPDRGHETQYF. J is TRBJ2-5 and V is TRBV5-1; 11 positions match TRBD1. CDR3 length: 14 amino acids. Germline loops: CDR1 SGHRS, CDR2 YFSETQ. The ends lost 7 bases at V and 5 bases at J; junction bases unmatched: 7.

The rearrangement links TRBV7-2 to TRBJ2-7; a possible D gene is TRBD2 (5 bases). CDR1 is SGHTA and CDR2 is FQGNSA in the germline V gene. There are 13 residues in the CDR3. The V end lost 3 bases, the J end lost 1 base, and 7 bases lay between the germline ends. The CDR3 is CASSLSGSYEQYF. CDR3 sequence (DNA): TGTGCCAGCAGCTTGAGCGGTTCCTACGAGCAGTACTTC.

The chain links TRBV4-3 to TRBJ1-6; no reliable D call. V gave up 5 bases and J gave up 0 bases, with 2 bases separating them. CDR3 length: 13 amino acids. Germline V CDR1 and CDR2: LGHNA, YSLEER. CDR3 bases: TGCGCCAGCAGCGCCTCCTATAATTCACCCCTCCACTTT. Its translation is CASSASYNSPLHF.

CDR3 nucleotides: TGCGCCAGCAGCCAAGACCAGGACCCACAAGAGACCCAGTACTTC. It yields the protein CASSQDQDPQETQYF. The J gene is TRBJ2-5, the V gene TRBV4-1; D is uncertain. Germline lookup yields CDR1 MGHRA and CDR2 YSYEKL. The CDR3 is made up of 15 amino acids. V lost 0 bases and J lost 2, with 10 bases in between.

The chain joins TRBV19 to TRBJ2-5; no firm D call. Trimming removed 3 bases from V and 2 bases from J, with 7 bases in between. Germline CDR1 and CDR2: LNHDA and SQIVND (reference sequence). The CDR3 sequence is 13 residues long. The CDR3 nucleotides read TGTGCCAGTAGTATTTCAGTACAAGAGACCCAGTACTTC. Amino acids: CASSISVQETQYF. The whole variable domain, filled in from reference TRBV19 and TRBJ2-5, reads DGGITQSPKYLFRKEGQNVTLSCEQNLNHDAMYWYRQDPGQGLRLIYYSQIVNDFQKGDIAEGYSVSREKKESFPLTVTSAQKNPTAFYLCASSISVQETQYFGPGTRLLVL.

The chain combines TRBV15 with TRBJ1-2; D is perhaps TRBD1 (6 bases). The CDR3 extends over 14 amino acids. The germline V gene has CDR1 LNHNV and CDR2 YYDKDF (reference sequence). Deletions cut 0 bases from V and 8 bases from J, with 13 bases between. The CDR3 nucleotides read TGTGCCACCAGCAGAGATAAGGGGGTAAGAGGCTACACCTTC. It encodes CATSRDKGVRGYTF.

This chain joins TRBV5-6 and TRBJ2-5, with 9 bases aligning to TRBD1. V shed 2 bases, J shed 4 bases, and the junction held 12 bases outside the gene matches. CDR3 size: 17 residues. Germline loops: CDR1 SGHDT, CDR2 YYEEEE. CDR3 region: CASSFRWGQGLGETQYF. CDR3 sequence (DNA): TGTGCCAGCAGCTTCCGCTGGGGACAGGGTTTAGGAGAGACCCAGTACTTC.

The chain recombines TRBV7-2 with TRBJ2-5; 9 nucleotides line up with TRBD2. The J call may be incorrect, as the DNA end agrees better with TRBJ2-7. This CDR3 contains 19 residues. The germline gives CDR1 SGHTA, CDR2 FQGNSA. The CDR3 nucleotides read TGTGCCAGCAGCTTAGCGCTGGGTAGCGGGGGAACCTTTTCCTACGAGCAGTACTTC. Translated: CASSLALGSGGTFSYEQYF.

The V call is TRBV19, the J call TRBJ2-7; unclear D gene. This CDR3 is built from 15 residues. The germline V gene has CDR1 LNHDA and CDR2 SQIVND (reference sequence). Deletions cut 4 bases from V and 0 bases from J, with 13 bases between. CDR3: CASSTYPTGSYEQYF. DNA of the CDR3: TGTGCCAGTAGTACCTATCCGACGGGCTCCTACGAGCAGTACTTC.

This rearrangement joins TRBV9 to TRBJ1-3, with 8 bases lining up with TRBD1. The CDR3 runs 18 residues. After removal of 4 bases from V and 0 bases from J, the junction contained 12 bases not matched to a gene. Germline V gives CDR1 SGDLS, CDR2 YYNGEE. Written as DNA, the CDR3 is TGTGCCAGCAGCTTAACCGGGACAGGCCAAAACTCTGGAAACACCATATATTTT. Its translation is CASSLTGTGQNSGNTIYF.

The V call is TRBV5-1, the J call TRBJ1-4; D remains unclear. The V gene lost 4 bases and the J gene lost 3 bases, with 10 bases spanning the gap. Per germline, CDR1 SGHRS and CDR2 YFSETQ. The CDR3 has 14 amino acids. The CDR3 reads CASSRNLANEKLFF. The CDR3 DNA reads TGCGCCAGCAGCCGGAACCTAGCTAATGAAAAACTGTTTTTT.

The chain is built from TRBV5-5 and TRBJ1-2, with D tentatively TRBD1 (6 bases). CDR3 length: 14 amino acids. The germline gives CDR1 SGHKS, CDR2 YYEKEE (reference sequence). V lost 1 base and J 5 bases, leaving 12 bases between the germline ends. CDR3 sequence reads: CASSLTRGPYGYTF. In nucleotides, the CDR3 is TGTGCCAGCAGCTTGACCAGGGGCCCTTATGGCTACACCTTC.

The chain employs TRBV11-2 and TRBJ2-5; possible D gene TRBD2, 6 bases. Per the germline V gene, CDR1 is SGHAT and CDR2 is FQNNGV. The CDR3 runs to 17 residues. Trimming took 1 base from V and 5 from J, leaving 20 bases between them. This chain's CDR3 is CASSLGIQWGEEETQYF. DNA for the CDR3: TGTGCCAGCAGCTTAGGGATACAGTGGGGGGAGGAGGAGACCCAGTACTTC.

The chain carries TRBV7-2 and TRBJ1-5, with TRBD1 identical over 8 bases. The J segment lost 5 bases and the V segment lost 4 bases, leaving 4 bases of the junction unmatched. Germline-derived CDR1 and CDR2 are SGHTA and FQGNSA. The CDR3 is made up of 14 amino acids. The CDR3 DNA is TGTGCCAGCAGCTCCGGACAGGGTGATCAGCCCCAGCATTTT. Its protein product is CASSSGQGDQPQHF.

The V call is TRBV18, the J call TRBJ2-7, with 8 bases that match TRBD1. The CDR3 is 15 residues long. Germline V gene lookup returns CDR1 KGHSH and CDR2 LQKENI. The V and J ends lost 1 base and 0 bases, in that order; junction bases with no gene match: 2. The CDR3 is CASSPLQGASYEQYF. The CDR3 coding sequence is TGTGCCAGCTCACCACTGCAGGGGGCCTCCTACGAGCAGTACTTC.

The chain couples TRBV5-6 to TRBJ2-1, with a weak D call TRBD2 (6 bases). CDR1 is SGHDT, CDR2 YYEEEE, per germline. CDR3 length: 18 residues. With 3 bases removed from V and 3 bases from J, the gap between germline ends came to 22 bases. CDR3 sequence reads: CASSSTLSGLDVYNEQFF. The DNA for the CDR3 is TGTGCCAGCAGCTCCACGCTCTCGGGACTTGACGTCTACAATGAGCAGTTCTTC.

V gene TRBV10-3 combines with J gene TRBJ2-7, with D possibly TRBD1 on 5 matching bases. This CDR3 has 12 residues. V lost 10 bases and J 7 bases, leaving 17 bases between the germline ends. Germline V gene data show CDR1 as ENHRY and CDR2 as SYGVKD. The CDR3: CATGPWIGEQYF. The DNA of the CDR3 is TGTGCCACAGGGCCGTGGATAGGGGAGCAGTACTTC.

This clone was counted between two and nine times. The CDR3 is CASSEASGGAHEQFF. The CDR3 DNA reads as TGCGCCAGCAGTGAGGCGAGCGGGGGGGCCCATGAGCAGTTCTTC. V is TRBV10-2 and J is TRBJ2-1, with 10 bases fitting TRBD2. The germline V gene encodes CDR1 WSHSY and CDR2 SAAADI. Trimming removed 2 bases from V and 8 bases from J; junction bases left unmatched: 6. The CDR3 runs 15 residues.